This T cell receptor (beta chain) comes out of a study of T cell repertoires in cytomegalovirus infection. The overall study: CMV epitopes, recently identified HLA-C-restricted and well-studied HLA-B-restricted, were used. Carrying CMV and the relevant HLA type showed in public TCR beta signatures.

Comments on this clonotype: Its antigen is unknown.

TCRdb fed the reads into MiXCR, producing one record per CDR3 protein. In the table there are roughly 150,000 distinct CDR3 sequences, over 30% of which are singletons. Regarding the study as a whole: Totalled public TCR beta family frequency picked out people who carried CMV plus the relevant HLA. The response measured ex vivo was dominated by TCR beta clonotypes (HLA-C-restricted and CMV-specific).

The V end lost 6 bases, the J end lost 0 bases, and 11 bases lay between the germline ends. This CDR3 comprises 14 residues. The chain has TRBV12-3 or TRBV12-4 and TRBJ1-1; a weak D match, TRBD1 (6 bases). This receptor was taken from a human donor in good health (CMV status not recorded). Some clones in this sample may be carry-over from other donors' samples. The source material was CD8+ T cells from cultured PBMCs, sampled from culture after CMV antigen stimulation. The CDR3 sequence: CASSSQGLNTEAFF. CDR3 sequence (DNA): TGTGCCAGCAGCTCACAGGGATTGAACACTGAAGCTTTCTTT.